This TCR beta chain was recorded in a study of cytomegalovirus exposure and HLA in healthy donors. About the study: Roughly 180 million T cells yielded approximately 100 million unique TCR beta sequences, as an earlier analysis found.

As regards this clone: Its antigen is not identified.

General observations from the study: Within an earlier analysis, most TCR beta V segments proved productive either about 87% or about 30% of the time.

The PCR employed 60 Vbeta primers together with 13 Jbeta primers. The data were produced by immunoSEQ multiplex PCR, yet TCRdb's version contains in-frame clones alone and is incomplete. The listing records some 110,000 clones. CDR1 and CDR2 (germline): ENHRY, SYGVKD. The CDR3 consists of 13 residues. The specimen sequenced was PBMCs. The origin of this receptor is a middle-aged man in good health and CMV-seropositive. The chain has TRBV10-3 and TRBJ2-5; D is perhaps TRBD1 (6 bases). The J call may be wrong; the DNA end is better matched by TRBJ2-7. In nucleotides, the CDR3 is TGTGCCATCAGGGCCCACCAGGGGAGCGAGCAGTACTTC. Its protein product is CAIRAHQGSEQYF.